This T cell receptor (beta chain) was profiled in a study of a mutant IDH1 vaccine in newly diagnosed glioma. Background on the study: Sex distribution of treated patients was around 62% male and about 38% female; mean age was around 40 years.

This clone came up once. Its specificity is not known. Libraries were prepared by immunoSEQ multiplex PCR; TCRdb keeps only in-frame clonotypes and omits some of them. The table shows more than 50,000 clones, with less than 75% occurring only once. This sample's time point: week 47, end of study. With topical imiquimod, each dose of the vaccine consisted of 300 ug of mutant IDH1 20-mer peptide. V gave up 0 bases and J gave up 2 bases, with 8 bases separating them. Germline-derived CDR1 and CDR2 are MNHNS and SASEGT. The CDR3 has 15 residues. This sequence was found in a man aged 35 to 55 with glioma. Some clones in this sample may be carry-over from other donors' samples. The sample here was peripheral blood mononuclear cells (PBMCs), taken from a glioma patient whose treatment included an IDH1 peptide vaccine. V gene TRBV6-1 combines with J gene TRBJ1-5; the D gene is possibly TRBD1 (6 bases). CDR3 sequence reads: CASSEAGGRNQPQHF. In nucleotides, the CDR3 is TGTGCCAGCAGTGAAGCCGGGGGCCGCAATCAGCCCCAGCATTTT.